This passage covers 27 T cell receptor beta chains from one sample sequenced in a study of preoperative IRX-2 immunotherapy in early breast cancer. Some clones are missing from TCRdb's copy, which holds only in-frame ones; the method was immunoSEQ multiplex PCR. The data contain over 25,000 clones, roughly 80% of them singletons. Treatment of the sample: preoperative locoregional IRX-2 cytokine immunotherapy. The source material was lymph node tissue, sampled after IRX-2 immunotherapy. The receptor set was obtained from a human donor with breast cancer.

The V and J genes are TRBV19 and TRBJ2-1; perhaps TRBD1 as D (6 bases). The germline V and J ends were trimmed by 4 bases and 4 bases, with 17 bases remaining between them. The CDR3 has 16 residues. The germline CDR1 and CDR2 sequences are LNHDA and SQIVND (reference sequence). Here the CDR3 DNA reads TGTGCCAGTAGTACCACCGTTGGGGGCTTGTACAATGAGCAGTTCTTC. Residues: CASSTTVGGLYNEQFF.

V and J are TRBV6-8 and TRBJ1-1; D is possibly TRBD1 (6 bases). Per germline, CDR1 MNHGY and CDR2 SAAAGT. The CDR3 runs to 14 residues. V lost 7 bases and J 0 bases, leaving 12 bases between the germline ends. The DNA for the CDR3 is TGTGCCAGCAATGGACAGAAGATGAACACTGAAGCTTTCTTT. Amino acid sequence: CASNGQKMNTEAFF.

This chain connects TRBV19 to TRBJ1-5; TRBD1 agrees at 12 bases. V gave up 1 base and J gave up 7 bases; unmatched junction bases: 2. The germline V gene has CDR1 LNHDA and CDR2 SQIVND (reference sequence). This CDR3 is 15 amino acids long. The DNA of the CDR3 is TGTGCCAGTAGTATAGCAGGGACAGGGGGCCAGCCCCAGCATTTT. The encoded protein is CASSIAGTGGQPQHF. The full variable domain, with the rest looked up from reference TRBV19 and TRBJ1-5, is DGGITQSPKYLFRKEGQNVTLSCEQNLNHDAMYWYRQDPGQGLRLIYYSQIVNDFQKGDIAEGYSVSREKKESFPLTVTSAQKNPTAFYLCASSIAGTGGQPQHFGDGTRLSIL.

This chain uses TRBV6-7 with TRBJ2-5, with TRBD1 as a possible D gene (6 bases). TRBV6-7 is classed as an ORF, of uncertain function. There are 11 residues in the CDR3. V was shortened by 5 bases and J by 11 bases, with 12 bases between the two germline ends. The DNA of the CDR3 is TGTGCCAGCAGTGAAGGGGGTATTCAGTACTTC. This encodes CASSEGGIQYF.

The DNA of the CDR3 is TGTGCCAGCAGTTACACGGGACGGAATGAAAAACTGTTTTTT. Its translation: CASSYTGRNEKLFF. The V and J genes are TRBV6-8 and TRBJ1-4; possibly TRBD1 for D (5 bases). The CDR3 totals 14 residues. The V gene's germline CDR1 is MNHGY and CDR2 SAAAGT. Trimming stripped 2 bases from V and 5 bases from J, with 9 bases between.

The chain has TRBV2 and TRBJ1-1; 9 bases line up with TRBD1. The germline V gene has CDR1 SNHLY and CDR2 FYNNEI. The CDR3 loop spans 14 amino acids. Trimming took 8 bases from V and 3 from J; bases not matched to a gene: 7. The CDR3 nucleotides read TGTGCCAGCGGGGGGACAGGGCAGGACACTGAAGCTTTCTTT. Translating gives CASGGTGQDTEAFF. The full variable domain, in which reference TRBV2 and TRBJ1-1 provide the parts outside the CDR3, is EPEVTQTPSHQVTQMGQEVILRCVPISNHLYFYWYRQILGQKVEFLVSFYNNEISEKSEIFDDQFSVERPDGSNFTLKIRSTKLEDSAMYFCASGGTGQDTEAFFGQGTRLTVV.

This rearrangement joins TRBV5-1 to TRBJ1-2, with 10 bases aligning to TRBD1. V was pared by 0 bases and J by 6 bases, with 5 bases of the junction left unmatched. This CDR3 is built from 15 residues. Germline CDR1 and CDR2: SGHRS and YFSETQ. This CDR3 reads CASSLGQGAFDGYTF. As DNA, the CDR3 is TGCGCCAGCAGCTTGGGACAGGGGGCTTTCGATGGCTACACCTTC.

This chain joins TRBV5-1 and TRBJ1-5; 7 nucleotides match TRBD1. With V trimmed by 4 bases and J by 8 bases, 9 bases remained unmatched. This CDR3 region has 14 residues. Per the germline V gene, CDR1 is SGHRS and CDR2 is YFSETQ. CDR3 sequence reads: CASSPSTGNEPQHF. The CDR3 DNA sequence: TGCGCCAGCAGCCCGTCGACAGGGAACGAGCCCCAGCATTTT.

Sample share makes this clone medium-sized. The chain is built from TRBV10-3 and TRBJ1-1; D is uncertain. Germline CDR1 and CDR2: ENHRY and SYGVKD. CDR3 length: 14 residues. V gave up 2 bases and J gave up 6 bases, with 13 bases separating them. CDR3 sequence reads: CAISEEEEVAEAFF. The CDR3 DNA reads TGTGCCATCAGTGAGGAGGAGGAAGTAGCTGAAGCTTTCTTT.

V and J are TRBV11-3 and TRBJ1-4; D possibly corresponds to TRBD1 (5 bases). The CDR3 runs to 16 residues. Germline lookup yields CDR1 SGHNT and CDR2 YENEEA. Trimming took off 4 bases at V and 3 bases at J, with 15 bases between the two ends. CDR3 protein: CASSSPPGTPNEKLFF. For the CDR3, the DNA is TGTGCCAGCAGCTCACCCCCCGGGACCCCTAATGAAAAACTGTTTTTT.

The gene calls are TRBV28 and TRBJ2-2; 9 bases align to TRBD1. After removal of 6 bases from V and 6 bases from J, the junction contained 8 bases not matched to a gene. Germline V CDR1 and CDR2: MDHEN, SYDVKM. The CDR3 is made up of 15 amino acids. The CDR3 DNA reads TGTGCCAGCAGAGTGGACAGGGGTTGGGCCGGGGAGCTGTTTTTT. Protein sequence: CASRVDRGWAGELFF.

CDR3 sequence: CASSMSGTGTSGNTIYF. Here the CDR3 DNA reads TGTGCCAGTAGTATGTCGGGGACAGGGACCTCTGGAAACACCATATATTTT. The chain carries TRBV19 and TRBJ1-3, with 9 bases matching TRBD1. V was clipped by 3 bases and J by 0 bases; unmatched bases: 6. The germline gives CDR1 LNHDA, CDR2 SQIVND (reference sequence). The CDR3 is 17 amino acids.

The chain links TRBV11-3 to TRBJ2-1; no reliable D call. Deletions cut 4 bases from V and 4 bases from J, with 11 bases between. The CDR3 runs to 14 residues. Germline lookup yields CDR1 SGHNT and CDR2 YENEEA. CDR3 sequence: CASSSLPAYNEQFF. The DNA of the CDR3 is TGTGCCAGCAGCTCCCTCCCGGCTTACAATGAGCAGTTCTTC.

Concerning this clone: Germline is not matched at one junction end, which may reflect a read error. The chain couples TRBV6-8 to TRBJ2-3; 11 nucleotides agree with TRBD2. The CDR3 is 16 residues long. Germline V gene sequence: CDR1 MNHGY, CDR2 SAAAGT. The CDR3 coding sequence is TGTGCCAGCAGGGAGGGACTAGCGGAAGGCACAAATACGCAGTATTTT. It encodes CASREGLAEGTNTQYF.

The chain employs TRBV19 and TRBJ2-7; TRBD1 is a possible D gene (6 bases). Trimming took off 4 bases at V and 0 bases at J, with 16 bases between the two ends. CDR3 length: 16 amino acids. The V gene's germline CDR1 is LNHDA and CDR2 SQIVND (reference sequence). This chain's CDR3 is CASSKGFRDTSYEQYF. DNA for the CDR3: TGTGCCAGTAGTAAGGGGTTCCGGGACACCTCCTACGAGCAGTACTTC.

The chain is built from TRBV6-8 and TRBJ1-5; D is perhaps TRBD1 (5 bases). There are 15 residues in the CDR3. Germline CDR1 MNHGY, CDR2 SAAAGT. V lost 5 bases and J lost 1, with 12 bases in between. CDR3 sequence reads: CASSRPGTSNQPQHF. The CDR3 DNA reads as TGTGCCAGCAGTCGCCCGGGGACGAGCAATCAGCCCCAGCATTTT.

The V call is TRBV7-6, the J call TRBJ1-1; 7 positions agree with TRBD1. CDR3 length: 14 amino acids. V lost 1 base to trimming and J lost 1 base; unmatched junction nucleotides: 0. Germline loops: CDR1 SGHVS, CDR2 FNYEAQ. CDR3 DNA sequence: TGTGCCAGCAGCTTAGGACAGGGGAACACTGAAGCTTTCTTT. It codes for CASSLGQGNTEAFF.

V is TRBV19 and J is TRBJ2-5; weak D call: TRBD2 (6 bases). V was pared by 3 bases and J by 3 bases, with 14 bases between. Germline V lookup: CDR1 LNHDA, CDR2 SQIVND (reference sequence). This CDR3 is 15 amino acids long. The DNA for the CDR3 is TGTGCCAGTAGTATTATAGGGTCGGGGGAAGAGACCCAGTACTTC. Encoded protein: CASSIIGSGEETQYF.

This rearrangement joins TRBV5-1 to TRBJ2-7, with D unresolved. V lost 4 bases, J lost 3 bases, and 17 bases lay in between. The CDR3 spans 15 residues. Germline CDR1 SGHRS, CDR2 YFSETQ. The CDR3 is CASSPWRPQDYEQYF. The CDR3 nucleotides are TGCGCCAGCAGCCCATGGCGCCCCCAGGACTACGAGCAGTACTTC.

The chain has TRBV6-8 and TRBJ2-7; 10 bases align to TRBD2. CDR3 length: 14 amino acids. After removal of 6 bases from V and 6 bases from J, the junction contained 8 bases not matched to a gene. The germline CDR1 and CDR2 sequences are MNHGY and SAAAGT. The chain's CDR3 is CASSPGTSASEQYF. The CDR3 DNA reads TGTGCCAGCAGCCCTGGGACTAGCGCAAGCGAGCAGTACTTC.

Concerning this clone: Its ends do not fully match the called genes, so a read error is possible. This rearrangement joins TRBV6-8 to TRBJ1-1, with D hard to call. The CDR3 spans 17 residues. In germline, CDR1 is MNHGY, CDR2 SAAAGT. CDR3 in amino acids: CAISALRGGLMNTEAFF. The CDR3 nucleotides are TGTGCCATCAGTGCACTCCGAGGCGGGTTAATGAACACTGAAGCTTTCTTT.

This clone was counted only a few times. The rearrangement links TRBV19 to TRBJ1-1, with 8 positions matching TRBD1. The CDR3 runs to 15 residues. Trimming took 7 bases from V and 4 from J; bases not matched to a gene: 11. Germline V CDR1 and CDR2: LNHDA, SQIVND (reference sequence). The CDR3 nucleotides are TGTGCCAGTATAGCCGGTGACAGGGGAGTCACTGAAGCTTTCTTT. It translates to CASIAGDRGVTEAFF.

The rearrangement joins TRBV11-3 to TRBJ2-7; D possibly corresponds to TRBD1 (5 bases). Trimming shortened V by 2 bases and J by 3 bases, and 14 bases separated the two germline ends. The CDR3 is 15 residues long. Germline CDR1 is SGHNT and CDR2 is YENEEA. The CDR3 sequence is CASSLSQGVGYEQYF. The CDR3 DNA sequence: TGTGCCAGCAGCTTATCGCAGGGCGTCGGCTACGAGCAGTACTTC. The variable domain in full, with the rest retrieved from reference TRBV11-3 and TRBJ2-7, is EAGVVQSPRYKIIEKKQPVAFWCNPISGHNTLYWYLQNLGQGPELLIRYENEEAVDDSQLPKDRFSAERLKGVDSTLKIQPAELGDSAVYLCASSLSQGVGYEQYFGPGTRLTVT.

This clone has a single count. The gene calls are TRBV11-3 and TRBJ2-7, with 9 bases fitting TRBD1. Germline V gene sequence: CDR1 SGHNT, CDR2 YENEEA. J lost 7 bases, V lost 5 bases, and 15 bases had no gene match. This CDR3 spans 16 amino acids. The DNA of the CDR3 is TGTGCCAGCAGCCAGCCCGTCGGGACAGGGCCTGGGGAGCAGTACTTC. Residues: CASSQPVGTGPGEQYF.

This chain links TRBV28 with TRBJ1-1, with D possibly matching TRBD1 (6 bases). V lost 3 bases and J 5 bases, leaving 13 bases between the germline ends. There are 14 residues in the CDR3. The germline gives CDR1 MDHEN, CDR2 SYDVKM. CDR3 in DNA: TGTGCCAGCAGTTTTCTAGGGGGGCGGACTGAAGCTTTCTTT. It yields the protein CASSFLGGRTEAFF.

This rearrangement joins TRBV29-1 to TRBJ1-2; 7 nucleotides line up with TRBD1. J lost 8 bases, V lost 4 bases, and 10 bases had no gene match. This CDR3 spans 13 amino acids. CDR1 SQVTM and CDR2 ANQGSEA come from the germline V gene. The CDR3 spells CSVVEDRVGGYTF. The CDR3 nucleotides read TGCAGCGTTGTGGAAGACAGGGTAGGCGGCTACACCTTC.

V usage is TRBV6-8 and J usage is TRBJ2-5; TRBD2 aligns across 9 bases. The CDR3 is made up of 15 amino acids. Germline CDR1 reads MNHGY; CDR2 reads SAAAGT. V lost 7 bases, J lost 4 bases, and 10 bases stayed unmatched. CDR3 nucleotides: TGTGCCAGCACCGTTAGCGGGAGTCGTGGAGAGACCCAGTACTTC. The encoded protein is CASTVSGSRGETQYF.